These T cell receptor beta chains were read from a single sample in a study of PD-1 blockade in classical Hodgkin lymphoma. The repertoire was sequenced with immunoSEQ multiplex PCR; TCRdb's copy has only in-frame clones and lacks some. The data contain about 17,000 clones, 80% to 95% of them singletons. The specimen was peripheral blood mononuclear cells (PBMCs). These receptors all come from a human donor with classical Hodgkin lymphoma. CDR3s include the opening cysteine and the closing phenylalanine or tryptophan. The order of the fields is clone size, V gene, J gene, D gene, CDR3 DNA, CDR3 protein. D genes are given only for firm matches. Not all rows give a size; the values are once, few, many and, for expanded clones, a class.

NA	TRBV6-5	TRBJ2-3	NA	TGTGCCAGCAGTCCCGAGGGTGATACGCAGTATTTT	CASSPEGDTQYF
NA	TRBV19	TRBJ1-1	NA	TGTGCCAGTAGAAGCGACTTGAACACTGAAGCTTTCTTT	CASRSDLNTEAFF
NA	TRBV15	TRBJ2-3	NA	TGTGCCACCAGGCCAGGGGGGCGAGACACAGATACGCAGTATTTT	CATRPGGRDTDTQYF
NA	TRBV18	TRBJ2-7	TRBD2	TGTGCCAGTTCCCCCCCGGGACTAGCGGGAGGGCCTCGCGACGAGCAGTACTTC	CASSPPGLAGGPRDEQYF
NA	TRBV29-1	TRBJ2-5	NA	TGCAGCGTTGGGCGGCGCGGAGAGACCCAGTACTTC	CSVGRRGETQYF
NA	TRBV29-1	TRBJ2-5	NA	TGCAGCGTTGCCCCCACTACCCAAGAGACCCAGTACTTC	CSVAPTTQETQYF
NA	TRBV5-1	TRBJ2-2	NA	TGCGCCAGCAGCTTGCAGGGTTCGGACACCGGGGAGCTGTTTTTT	CASSLQGSDTGELFF
NA	TRBV11-3	TRBJ2-1	NA	TGTGCCAGCAGCTTAGGGGGTGGTGGATCCTACAATGAGCAGTTCTTC	CASSLGGGGSYNEQFF
NA	TRBV6-4	TRBJ2-1	NA	TGTGCCAGCAGCCAGGGGAACGCCGACTACAATGAGCAGTTCTTC	CASSQGNADYNEQFF
few	TRBV6-5	TRBJ2-7	NA	TGTGCCAGCAGTCGAGCCCGGGAGAGTTACGAGCAGTACTTC	CASSRARESYEQYF
NA	TRBV6-6	TRBJ2-7	NA	TGTGCCAGCAGTCTTCAGGGGGGGTCAGACGAGCAGTACTTC	CASSLQGGSDEQYF
NA	TRBV9	TRBJ2-5	TRBD2	TGTGCCAGCAGCGTAGGACTAGCCTACCAAGAGACCCAGTACTTC	CASSVGLAYQETQYF
NA	TRBV6-4	TRBJ2-6	NA	TGTGCCAGCAGTGACGGGGCAGCCTCTGGGGCCAACGTCCTGACTTTC	CASSDGAASGANVLTF
NA	TRBV5-1	TRBJ1-5	NA	TGCGCCAGCAGCCCCACAGGTCCGGGGTTCAATCAGCCCCAGCATTTT	CASSPTGPGFNQPQHF
NA	TRBV4-1	TRBJ2-5	TRBD2	TGCGCCAGCAGCCACATCGGGGAGGGTGGGGAAGAGACCCAGTACTTC	CASSHIGEGGEETQYF
once	TRBV25-1	TRBJ1-3	NA	TGTGCCAGCAGTGAATCCGGCTCTGGAAACACCATATATTTT	CASSESGSGNTIYF
NA	TRBV28	TRBJ1-2	TRBD1	TGTGCCAGCGCACAGGGGGCCTATGGCTACACCTTC	CASAQGAYGYTF
NA	TRBV10-2	TRBJ1-2	NA	TGCGCCAGCAGAGAAGTAAACTATGGCTACACCTTC	CASREVNYGYTF
few	TRBV25-1	TRBJ2-7	TRBD2	TGTGCCAGCAGGGGAGGGCGAACCTACGAGCAGTACTTC	CASRGGRTYEQYF
NA	TRBV5-1	TRBJ1-2	NA	TGCGCCAGCAGCTTCGGACCGACCGAAACCAACTATGGCTACACCTTC	CASSFGPTETNYGYTF
once	TRBV4-1	TRBJ1-5	NA	TGCGCCAGCAGCCAAGATGGGGGGGGTCAGCCCCAGCATTTT	CASSQDGGGQPQHF
NA	TRBV13	TRBJ1-5	NA	TGTGCCAGCAGCTTAGACCGTAGCAATCAGCCCCAGCATTTT	CASSLDRSNQPQHF
NA	TRBV5-1	TRBJ2-5	TRBD2	TGCGCCAGCAGCTTGGTGGGGACTACAAAAGAGACCCAGTACTTC	CASSLVGTTKETQYF
NA	TRBV19	TRBJ2-3	NA	TGTGCCAGTAGTATAGGGCAGTCTGCCACAGATACGCAGTATTTT	CASSIGQSATDTQYF
NA	TRBV11-2	TRBJ1-3	TRBD1	TGTGCCAGCAGAATTATAAGGGGACAGGGGACTGGAAACACCATATATTTT	CASRIIRGQGTGNTIYF
NA	TRBV6-5	TRBJ1-1	NA	TGTGCCAGCAGTTACCTCGGGGTCAGCACTGAAGCTTTCTTT	CASSYLGVSTEAFF
NA	TRBV7-9	TRBJ2-7	NA	TGTGCCAGCAGCTACGAAGGGGACGGGCTCTACGAGCAATACTTC	CASSYEGDGLYEQYF
few	TRBV5-4	TRBJ1-4	TRBD1	TGTGCCAGCAGCTTGTACAGGGGTGAAAAACTGTTTTTT	CASSLYRGEKLFF
NA	TRBV18	TRBJ1-1	NA	TGTGCCAGCTCGGATACAGCGGGATTCAACACTGAAGCTTTCTTT	CASSDTAGFNTEAFF
NA	TRBV11-2	TRBJ2-7	TRBD2	TGTGCCAGCAGCTCTCTAGCGGGAGAATTCAACGAGCAGTACTTC	CASSSLAGEFNEQYF
NA	TRBV11-2	TRBJ1-2	NA	TGTGCCAGCAGCTTAGTGGGAGGGAACTATGGCTACACCTTC	CASSLVGGNYGYTF
NA	TRBV18	TRBJ2-5	NA	TGTGCCAGCTCACGGGCCACAGGTTCAACTTTCGAGACCCAGTACTTC	CASSRATGSTFETQYF
NA	TRBV30	TRBJ2-3	TRBD2	TGTGCCTGGAGTGTAGAAGGCGGGAGCTCCAAAGATACGCAGTATTTT	CAWSVEGGSSKDTQYF
NA	TRBV19	TRBJ1-5	NA	TGTGCCAGTAGCATGGGGGGGCGTAGCAATCAGCCCCAGCATTTT	CASSMGGRSNQPQHF
NA	TRBV4-1	TRBJ1-1	TRBD1	TGCGCCAGCAGCCGGCCCAGGGACAGGGACACTGAAGCTTTCTTT	CASSRPRDRDTEAFF
NA	TRBV28	TRBJ1-5	TRBD1	TGTGCCGCAAACCGGGACAGAAATCAGCCCCAGCATTTT	CAANRDRNQPQHF
NA	TRBV27	TRBJ1-2	NA	TGTGCCAGCAGTCTGGGGGGCGGCTATGGCTACACCTTC	CASSLGGGYGYTF
NA	TRBV7-3	TRBJ1-1	TRBD1	TGTGCCAGCAGCCGGACAGGCCCAAACCCCCAAGCTTTCTTT	CASSRTGPNPQAFF
NA	TRBV30	TRBJ2-7	NA	TGTGCCTGGAGACGCGCGGCTTCCTACGAGCAGTACTTC	CAWRRAASYEQYF
NA	TRBV21-1	TRBJ2-7	NA	TGTGCCAGCAGAAGCAGGGATTCCTACGAGCAGTACTTC	CASRSRDSYEQYF
NA	TRBV5-1	TRBJ2-7	NA	TGCGCCAGCAGCTTGGCCAGGACCTACGAGCAGTACTTC	CASSLARTYEQYF
NA	TRBV15	TRBJ1-2	NA	TGTGCCACCAGCAGAGGAGACCTGGGGAATGGCTACACCTTC	CATSRGDLGNGYTF
NA	TRBV4-2	TRBJ1-3	NA	TGTGCCAGCAGCCAAGATAACCATAGTGGAAACACCATATATTTT	CASSQDNHSGNTIYF
NA	TRBV5-1	TRBJ2-3	TRBD2	TGCGCCAGCAGCCCGGGACTAGCGGGAGACTATACGCAGTATTTT	CASSPGLAGDYTQYF
NA	TRBV7-9	TRBJ2-1	NA	TGTGCCAGCAGCTCCGTTGGAGGTGGGACGCGATCGCAGTTCTTC	CASSSVGGGTRSQFF
NA	TRBV6-6	TRBJ2-3	NA	TGTGCCAGCAGCGGCCGCACAGATACGCAGTATTTT	CASSGRTDTQYF
NA	TRBV4-1	TRBJ2-7	NA	TGCGCCAGCAGCCGTATCGTCCAAATAGGCGAGCAGTACTTC	CASSRIVQIGEQYF
NA	TRBV30	TRBJ2-2	NA	TGTGCCTGGAGTCCCTTGGGGGGAGATGCCGGGGAGCTGTTTTTT	CAWSPLGGDAGELFF
NA	TRBV7-9	TRBJ1-1	TRBD1	TGTGCCAGCAGCTTGGGACAGGGGATGCGCACTGAAGCTTTCTTT	CASSLGQGMRTEAFF
NA	TRBV7-9	TRBJ2-1	NA	TGTGCCAGCAGTGGGTGGGGGATCCGAAGGCCGTTCTTC	CASSGWGIRRPFF
NA	TRBV6-5	TRBJ1-5	NA	TGTGCCAGCAGTTACTCGGAAGGGAGCAATCAGCCCCAGCATTTT	CASSYSEGSNQPQHF
NA	TRBV4-2	TRBJ2-3	TRBD1	TGTGCCAGCAGCCTCGGGGACAGGGAGGGGGATACGCAGTATTTT	CASSLGDREGDTQYF
NA	TRBV28	TRBJ2-3	TRBD2	TGTGCCAGCAGTCCCACGATAGGACTAGCGGGAGGCCGCACAGATACGCAGTATTTT	CASSPTIGLAGGRTDTQYF